This entry is about one T cell receptor (beta chain). Its antigen is undetermined. The data derive from a study of T cell responses to AZD1222 COVID-19 vaccine. Study-level information: Second-dose timings of about 4 or about 12 weeks were pooled.

Study-level results: Females made up more of the donors, who were largely white British, and clonal diversity may have come out too low. Unmutated variant regions are reportedly targeted by nearly half of spike-specific TCRs. Repertoire sampling occurred only after the peak T cell response.

TCRdb's copy holds only in-frame clones and misses some; the assay was immunoSEQ multiplex PCR. The repertoire holds 150,000 or so clones, with 88% as singletons. The germline gives CDR1 MNHEY, CDR2 SVGAGI. V was clipped by 0 bases and J by 8 bases; unmatched bases: 8. This CDR3 has 15 amino acids. The receptor was isolated from an adult in good health. The material was peripheral blood, obtained on day 0 of AZD1222 vaccination. The chain employs TRBV6-5 and TRBJ1-2, with 8 bases matching TRBD1. The CDR3 here is CASSYSRQGLGGYTF. DNA of the CDR3: TGTGCCAGCAGTTACTCGAGACAGGGGCTGGGAGGCTACACCTTC.